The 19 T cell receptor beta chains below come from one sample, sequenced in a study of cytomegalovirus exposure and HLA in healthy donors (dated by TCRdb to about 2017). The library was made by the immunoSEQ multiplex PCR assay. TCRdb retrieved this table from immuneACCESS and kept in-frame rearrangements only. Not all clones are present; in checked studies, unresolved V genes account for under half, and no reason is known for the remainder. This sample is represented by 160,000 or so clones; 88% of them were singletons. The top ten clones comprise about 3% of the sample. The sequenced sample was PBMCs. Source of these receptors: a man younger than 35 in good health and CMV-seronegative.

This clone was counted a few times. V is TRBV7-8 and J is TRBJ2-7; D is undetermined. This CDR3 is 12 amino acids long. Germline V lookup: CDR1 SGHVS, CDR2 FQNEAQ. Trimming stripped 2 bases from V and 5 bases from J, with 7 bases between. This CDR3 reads CASSLTGDEQYF. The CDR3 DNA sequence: TGTGCCAGCAGCTTAACGGGTGACGAGCAGTACTTC.

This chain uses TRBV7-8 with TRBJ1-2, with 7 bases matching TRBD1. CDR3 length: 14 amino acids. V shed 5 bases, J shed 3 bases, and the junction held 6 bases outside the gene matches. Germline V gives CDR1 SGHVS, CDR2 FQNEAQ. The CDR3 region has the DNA TGTGCCAGCAGCACACTAACAGGGGACTATGGCTACACCTTC. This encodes CASSTLTGDYGYTF.

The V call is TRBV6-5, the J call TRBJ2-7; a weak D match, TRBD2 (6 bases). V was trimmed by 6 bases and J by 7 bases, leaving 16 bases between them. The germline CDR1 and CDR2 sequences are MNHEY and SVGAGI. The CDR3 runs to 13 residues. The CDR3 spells CASSSGTLGEQYF. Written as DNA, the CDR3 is TGTGCCAGCAGCTCAGGGACTCTGGGGGAGCAGTACTTC.

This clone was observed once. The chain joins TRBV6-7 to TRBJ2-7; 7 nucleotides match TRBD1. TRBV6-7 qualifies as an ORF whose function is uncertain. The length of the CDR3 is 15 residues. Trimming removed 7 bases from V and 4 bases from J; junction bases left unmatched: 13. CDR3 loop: CASTHHEGAFYEQYV. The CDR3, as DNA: TGTGCCAGCACCCATCACGAGGGGGCGTTTTACGAGCAGTACGTC.

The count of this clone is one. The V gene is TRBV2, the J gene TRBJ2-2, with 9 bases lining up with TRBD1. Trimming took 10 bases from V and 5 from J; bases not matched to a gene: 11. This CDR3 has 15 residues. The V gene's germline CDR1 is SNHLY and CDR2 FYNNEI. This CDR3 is CATSEQGAQTGELFF. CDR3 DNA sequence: TGTGCCACCAGCGAACAGGGGGCGCAGACCGGGGAGCTGTTTTTT.

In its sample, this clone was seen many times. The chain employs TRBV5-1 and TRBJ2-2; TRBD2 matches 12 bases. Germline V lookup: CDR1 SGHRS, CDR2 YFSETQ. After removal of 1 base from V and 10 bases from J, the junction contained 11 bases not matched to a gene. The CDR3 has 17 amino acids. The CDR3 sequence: CASSLLFETSGSLELFF. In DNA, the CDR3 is TGCGCCAGCAGCTTGCTTTTCGAGACTAGCGGGAGTTTGGAGCTGTTTTTT.

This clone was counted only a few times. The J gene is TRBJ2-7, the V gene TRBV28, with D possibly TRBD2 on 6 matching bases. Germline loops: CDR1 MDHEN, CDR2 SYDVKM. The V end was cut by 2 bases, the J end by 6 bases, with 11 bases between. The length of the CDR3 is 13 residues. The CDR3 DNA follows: TGTGCCAGCAGTTTAGGGACTCCCGGCGAGCAGTACTTC. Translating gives CASSLGTPGEQYF.

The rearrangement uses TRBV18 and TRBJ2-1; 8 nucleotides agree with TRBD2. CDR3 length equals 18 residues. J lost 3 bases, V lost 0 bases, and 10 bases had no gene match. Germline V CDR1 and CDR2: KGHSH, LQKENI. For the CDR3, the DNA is TGTGCCAGCTCACCACCAGCGGGAGATGTTTTATTCTACAATGAGCAGTTCTTC. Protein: CASSPPAGDVLFYNEQFF.

CDR3 loop: CASSHGGISTDTQYF. For the CDR3, the DNA is TGTGCCAGCAGCCATGGGGGCATTAGCACAGATACGCAGTATTTT. The gene calls are TRBV14 and TRBJ2-3, with D possibly being TRBD1 (6 bases). V lost 3 bases, J lost 0 bases, and 10 bases lay in between. This CDR3 has 15 residues. Looked up from germline, CDR1 is SGHDN and CDR2 is FVKESK.

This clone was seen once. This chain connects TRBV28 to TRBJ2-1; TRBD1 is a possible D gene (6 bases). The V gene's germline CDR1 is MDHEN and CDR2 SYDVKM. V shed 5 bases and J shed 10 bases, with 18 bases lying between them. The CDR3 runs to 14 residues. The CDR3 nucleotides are TGTGCCAGCAGTCGTCACTCAGGGGTGGGGGAGCAGTTCTTC. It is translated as CASSRHSGVGEQFF.

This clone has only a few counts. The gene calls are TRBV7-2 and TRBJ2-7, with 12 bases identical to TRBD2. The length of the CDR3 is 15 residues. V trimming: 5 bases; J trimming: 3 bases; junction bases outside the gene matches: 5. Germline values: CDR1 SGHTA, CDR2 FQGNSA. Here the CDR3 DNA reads TGTGCCAGCAGCCAAGGGACTAGCGGGCACTACGAGCAGTACTTC. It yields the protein CASSQGTSGHYEQYF.

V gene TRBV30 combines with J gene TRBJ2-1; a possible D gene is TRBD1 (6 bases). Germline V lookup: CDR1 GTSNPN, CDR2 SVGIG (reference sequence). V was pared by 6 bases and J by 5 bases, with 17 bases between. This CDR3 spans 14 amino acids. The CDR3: CACGAGATDNEQFF. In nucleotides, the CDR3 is TGTGCCTGTGGGGCAGGGGCCACAGACAATGAGCAGTTCTTC.

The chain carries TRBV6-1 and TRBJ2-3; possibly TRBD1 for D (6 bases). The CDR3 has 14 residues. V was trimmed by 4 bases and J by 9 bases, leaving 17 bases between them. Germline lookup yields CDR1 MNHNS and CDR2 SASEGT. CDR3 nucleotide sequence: TGTGCCAGCAGTGCCGAGGCAGGGGAGTGGACGCAGTATTTT. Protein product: CASSAEAGEWTQYF.

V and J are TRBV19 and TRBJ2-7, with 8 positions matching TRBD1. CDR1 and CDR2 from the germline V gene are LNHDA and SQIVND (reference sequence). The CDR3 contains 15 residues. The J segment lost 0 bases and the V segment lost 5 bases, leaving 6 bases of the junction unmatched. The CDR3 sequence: CASSPTDRVSYEQYF. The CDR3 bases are TGTGCCAGTAGTCCTACGGACAGGGTCTCCTACGAGCAGTACTTC.

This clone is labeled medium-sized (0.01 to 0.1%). In DNA, the CDR3 is TGCGCCAGCAGCTTGGGAGGACAGGGATTCTATGGCTACACCTTC. Encoded protein: CASSLGGQGFYGYTF. The chain uses TRBV5-1 and TRBJ1-2; the match to TRBD1 covers 8 bases. CDR1 SGHRS and CDR2 YFSETQ come from the germline V gene. The CDR3 is 15 amino acids. V trimming: 0 bases; J trimming: 4 bases; junction bases outside the gene matches: 5.

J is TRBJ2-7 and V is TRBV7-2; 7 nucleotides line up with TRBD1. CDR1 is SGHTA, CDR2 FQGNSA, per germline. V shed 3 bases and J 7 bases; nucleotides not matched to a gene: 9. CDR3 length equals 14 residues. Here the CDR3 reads CASSFSTGHPEQYF. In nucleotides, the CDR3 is TGTGCCAGCAGCTTCTCGACAGGGCACCCGGAGCAGTACTTC.

The CDR3 loop is CASSPPGRDSSTDTQYF. The CDR3 DNA is TGTGCCAGCAGCCCCCCTGGCCGGGACAGCAGCACAGATACGCAGTATTTT. This chain joins TRBV5-6 and TRBJ2-3, with 7 nucleotides matching TRBD1. The germline CDR1 and CDR2 sequences are SGHDT and YYEEEE. The CDR3 is 17 amino acids. Trimming took 4 bases from V and 0 from J; bases not matched to a gene: 11.

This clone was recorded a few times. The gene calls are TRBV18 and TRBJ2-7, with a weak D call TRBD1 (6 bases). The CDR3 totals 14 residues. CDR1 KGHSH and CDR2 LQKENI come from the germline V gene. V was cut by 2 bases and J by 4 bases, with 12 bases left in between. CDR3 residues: CASSPAQGMYEQYF. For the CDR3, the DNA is TGTGCCAGCTCACCAGCGCAGGGGATGTACGAGCAGTACTTC. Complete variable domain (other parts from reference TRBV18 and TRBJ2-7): NAGVMQNPRHLVRRRGQEARLRCSPMKGHSHVYWYRQLPEEGLKFMVYLQKENIIDESGMPKERFSAEFPKEGPSILRIQQVVRGDSAAYFCASSPAQGMYEQYFGPGTRLTVT.

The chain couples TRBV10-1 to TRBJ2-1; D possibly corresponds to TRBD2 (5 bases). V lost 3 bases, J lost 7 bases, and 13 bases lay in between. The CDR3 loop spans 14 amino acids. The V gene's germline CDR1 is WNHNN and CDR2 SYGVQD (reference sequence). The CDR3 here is CASSDGLTGNEQFF. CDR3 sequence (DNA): TGCGCCAGCAGTGACGGACTCACGGGGAATGAGCAGTTCTTC.